Listed here are 27 T cell receptor beta chains from one sample, sequenced in a study of neurological immune-mediated disorders. TCRdb independently ran MiXCR on the 5' RACE reads; one entry per CDR3 protein. Of fewer than 60,000 distinct CDR3 sequences in the sample, about 12% were seen once. Specified time point: longitudinal time-point 2. The material sequenced was PBMCs. These receptors originate from a male donor with HTLV-1-associated myelopathy (HAM/TSP).

Many counts were recorded for this clonotype. The chain carries TRBV12-3 or TRBV12-4 and TRBJ1-3; D ambiguous. The CDR3 runs to 14 residues. The V gene lost 3 bases and the J gene lost 0 bases, with 6 bases spanning the gap. CDR3 sequence: CASSFEASGNTIYF. For the CDR3, the DNA is TGTGCCAGCAGTTTTGAAGCCTCTGGAAACACCATATATTTT.

V gene TRBV29-1 combines with J gene TRBJ1-1; D unresolved. The CDR3 contains 14 residues. V was pared by 3 bases and J by 0 bases, with 11 bases between. In germline, CDR1 is SQVTM, CDR2 ANQGSEA. The CDR3 protein is CSVDGRAMNTEAFF. Written as DNA, the CDR3 is TGCAGCGTTGATGGCAGAGCTATGAACACTGAAGCTTTCTTT.

This clonotype was counted at least ten times. The CDR3 protein is CAISEPSGAKETQYF. DNA for the CDR3: TGTGCCATCAGTGAGCCTAGCGGGGCGAAAGAGACCCAGTACTTC. This rearrangement joins TRBV10-3 to TRBJ2-5, with 9 bases fitting TRBD2. Per germline, CDR1 ENHRY and CDR2 SYGVKD. The CDR3 is 15 residues long. The trim removed 2 bases at V and 3 bases at J, leaving 4 bases unmatched.

This clonotype came up many times. The genes are TRBV7-9 and TRBJ1-3; a possible D gene is TRBD1 (5 bases). Germline V gives CDR1 SEHNR, CDR2 FQNEAQ (reference sequence). The CDR3 is 18 residues long. V lost 3 bases to trimming and J lost 0 bases, with 18 bases between them. CDR3: CASSFGRQGDISGNTIYF. CDR3 nucleotide sequence: TGTGCCAGCAGCTTTGGACGGCAGGGCGATATCTCTGGAAACACCATATATTTT.

This clonotype was picked up many times. The chain is built from TRBV20-1 and TRBJ2-5; 7 positions match TRBD1. The junction had 2 bases not matched to a gene; V was cut back by 8 bases and J by 2 bases. CDR1 DFQATT and CDR2 SNEGSKA come from the germline V gene (reference sequence). The length of the CDR3 is 11 residues. CDR3 in DNA: TGCAGTCCGGACAGGCAAGAGACCCAGTACTTC. Protein: CSPDRQETQYF.

The chain uses TRBV5-4 and TRBJ2-5, with 9 bases aligning to TRBD2. The V and J ends lost 3 bases and 3 bases, in that order; junction bases with no gene match: 9. Germline V gene data show CDR1 as SGHNT and CDR2 as YYREEE (reference sequence). The CDR3 is 16 residues long. The CDR3 sequence: CASSWVPGGGEETQYF. CDR3 in DNA: TGTGCCAGCAGCTGGGTCCCAGGCGGGGGGGAAGAGACCCAGTACTTC. Filled out from reference TRBV5-4 and TRBJ2-5, the complete variable domain reads ETGVTQSPTHLIKTRGQQVTLRCSSQSGHNTVSWYQQALGQGPQFIFQYYREEENGRGNFPPRFSGLQFPNYSSELNVNALELDDSALYLCASSWVPGGGEETQYFGPGTRLLVL.

This clonotype was counted at least ten times. The rearrangement links TRBV5-5 to TRBJ2-3, with D possibly matching TRBD2 (6 bases). Germline V gene lookup returns CDR1 SGHKS and CDR2 YYEKEE (reference sequence). The CDR3 loop spans 15 amino acids. V lost 4 bases, J lost 8 bases, and 20 bases lay in between. The CDR3 region has the DNA TGTGCCAGCAGCGACGGGACTGGGGAATGGAGTACGCAGTATTTT. Translation: CASSDGTGEWSTQYF.

This clonotype was observed at least ten times. This chain connects TRBV20-1 to TRBJ2-7, with D maybe TRBD1 (6 bases). V lost 7 bases, J lost 0 bases, and 10 bases lay in between. Germline V gene data show CDR1 as DFQATT and CDR2 as SNEGSKA (reference sequence). The CDR3 contains 12 residues. CDR3 sequence: CSVSTGSYEQYF. The CDR3 bases are TGCAGTGTATCGACAGGCTCCTACGAGCAGTACTTC.

Ten or more counts support this clonotype. The rearrangement joins TRBV28 to TRBJ2-7, with D possibly TRBD1 on 6 matching bases. This CDR3 has 14 residues. V lost 3 bases to trimming and J lost 11 bases, with 20 bases between them. Germline CDR1 is MDHEN and CDR2 is SYDVKM. CDR3 sequence: CASSFSRQVPREYF. The CDR3 DNA reads as TGTGCCAGCAGTTTTTCCCGACAGGTACCTCGGGAGTACTTC. The whole variable domain, remainder taken from reference TRBV28 and TRBJ2-7, is DVKVTQSSRYLVKRTGEKVFLECVQDMDHENMFWYRQDPGLGLRLIYFSYDVKMKEKGDIPEGYSVSREKKERFSLILESASTNQTSMYLCASSFSRQVPREYFGPGTRLTVT.

The V call is TRBV6-6, the J call TRBJ2-2; no clear D. This CDR3 contains 12 residues. The germline CDR1 and CDR2 sequences are MNHNY and SVGAGI (reference sequence). V dropped 5 bases and J dropped 5 bases, with 6 bases sitting between them. This CDR3 is CASSQRTGELFF. DNA of the CDR3: TGTGCCAGCAGTCAAAGAACCGGGGAGCTGTTTTTT.

This clonotype was seen repeatedly, ten times or more. CDR3 sequence: CASSLVAKEQYF. The CDR3, as DNA: TGTGCCAGCAGCTTAGTAGCTAAGGAGCAGTACTTC. The chain carries TRBV7-8 and TRBJ2-7; D is uncertain. The germline V gene encodes CDR1 SGHVS and CDR2 FQNEAQ. The V gene lost 1 base and the J gene lost 7 bases, with 8 bases spanning the gap. The CDR3 has 12 amino acids.

There are many counts of this clonotype. The chain has TRBV12-3 or TRBV12-4 and TRBJ1-1; no firm D call. V dropped 1 base and J dropped 4 bases, with 13 bases sitting between them. The CDR3 is 15 residues long. CDR3 sequence reads: CASSLGGPSGTEAFF. In DNA form, the CDR3 reads TGTGCCAGCAGTTTAGGCGGGCCCTCGGGCACTGAAGCTTTCTTT.

This clonotype has just a few counts. This chain uses TRBV7-3 with TRBJ1-1; the D is unclear. In germline, CDR1 is SGHTA, CDR2 FQGTGA. V was clipped by 5 bases and J by 3 bases, with 10 bases between them. The CDR3 sequence is 13 residues long. Here the CDR3 reads CASSPGADTEAFF. Here the CDR3 DNA reads TGTGCCAGCAGCCCCGGTGCGGACACTGAAGCTTTCTTT.

This clonotype was counted many times. This sequence joins TRBV10-3 and TRBJ2-5, with D perhaps matching TRBD1 (6 bases). Between the trimmed V and J ends, which lost 5 bases and 1 base, there was a span of 11 bases. Germline V gene lookup returns CDR1 ENHRY and CDR2 SYGVKD. The CDR3 has 14 residues. The CDR3 nucleotides read TGTGCCATCAGTCAGGACAGTTTCCAAGAGACCCAGTACTTC. Translated: CAISQDSFQETQYF.

This clonotype was detected ten times or more. The chain is built from TRBV5-5 and TRBJ2-7; tentatively, D is TRBD1 (5 bases). The V end was cut by 4 bases, the J end by 5 bases, with 16 bases between. CDR1 is SGHKS, CDR2 YYEKEE, per germline (reference sequence). The length of the CDR3 is 14 residues. The CDR3, as DNA: TGTGCCAGCAGCCGAGACAGATTTCGAGACGAGCAGTACTTC. Its translation is CASSRDRFRDEQYF. The full variable domain, in which reference TRBV5-5 and TRBJ2-7 provide the parts outside the CDR3, is DAGVTQSPTHLIKTRGQQVTLRCSPISGHKSVSWYQQVLGQGPQFIFQYYEKEERGRGNFPDRFSARQFPNYSSELNVNALLLGDSALYLCASSRDRFRDEQYFGPGTRLTVT.

At least ten counts were recorded for this clonotype. V gene TRBV12-3 or TRBV12-4 combines with J gene TRBJ1-6; D gene unclear. V lost 4 bases and J lost 13, with 14 bases in between. The CDR3 is 13 residues long. CDR3 sequence: CASSSRLGLPLHF. In DNA, the CDR3 is TGTGCCAGCAGTTCGAGACTGGGATTGCCCCTCCACTTT.

This clonotype came up many times. The rearrangement uses TRBV5-1 and TRBJ2-6; D unresolved. The V gene lost 7 bases and the J gene lost 0 bases, with 17 bases spanning the gap. Looked up from germline, CDR1 is SGHRS and CDR2 is YFSETQ. The CDR3 extends over 17 amino acids. In DNA, the CDR3 is TGCGCCAGCGCTGTAGACAAAGCCGTCTCTGGGGCCAACGTCCTGACTTTC. Translated, it gives CASAVDKAVSGANVLTF.

This clonotype was observed many times. This chain connects TRBV7-2 to TRBJ2-3; a possible D gene is TRBD1 (6 bases). V lost 5 bases and J lost 5, with 17 bases in between. Germline V lookup: CDR1 SGHTA, CDR2 FQGNSA. This CDR3 is 15 amino acids long. CDR3 nucleotide sequence: TGTGCCAGCAGCCTATTCTGGGGGCCTGGAGATACGCAGTATTTT. This translates into CASSLFWGPGDTQYF.

This clonotype was recorded at least ten times. The V and J genes are TRBV20-1 and TRBJ2-3, with 14 bases matching TRBD2. Germline V gene sequence: CDR1 DFQATT, CDR2 SNEGSKA (reference sequence). Germline trimming cut 2 bases from V and 0 bases from J; bases unmatched to any gene: 1. CDR3 length: 16 residues. The CDR3 sequence: CSARRLAGGSTDTQYF. Here the CDR3 DNA reads TGCAGTGCTAGACGACTAGCGGGGGGGAGCACAGATACGCAGTATTTT.

This clonotype has at least ten counts. The chain couples TRBV6-5 to TRBJ2-5; 10 bases match TRBD2. Germline-derived CDR1 and CDR2 are MNHEY and SVGAGI. The CDR3 length is 15 residues. V shed 2 bases and J 7 bases; nucleotides not matched to a gene: 7. DNA of the CDR3: TGTGCCAGCAGTTACGTCTCTAGCGGGGGTAGGACCCAGTACTTC. Its protein product is CASSYVSSGGRTQYF.

J is TRBJ1-1 and V is TRBV30; D gene unclear. Germline-derived CDR1 and CDR2 are GTSNPN and SVGIG (reference sequence). The CDR3 is made up of 14 amino acids. Trimming removed 0 bases at V and 1 base at J, with 9 bases between. The DNA of the CDR3 is TGTGCCTGGAGTGTACGTAGAAAGAACACTGAAGCTTTCTTT. Its translation is CAWSVRRKNTEAFF.

This clonotype appeared many times. V is TRBV10-3 and J is TRBJ1-1; D unresolved. The germline V gene has CDR1 ENHRY and CDR2 SYGVKD. The V end lost 6 bases, the J end lost 6 bases, and 8 bases lay between the germline ends. There are 11 residues in the CDR3. The CDR3 spells CAIRMEAEAFF. The CDR3 DNA follows: TGTGCCATCAGAATGGAGGCTGAAGCTTTCTTT.

This clonotype was observed many times. The chain's CDR3 is CSVGIDTQYF. DNA for the CDR3: TGCAGCGTTGGTATAGATACGCAGTATTTT. This sequence joins TRBV29-1 and TRBJ2-3; no clear D. Germline V CDR1 and CDR2: SQVTM, ANQGSEA. The CDR3 consists of 10 residues. The V and J ends lost 4 bases and 5 bases respectively, with 4 bases between them.

In this sample, this clonotype turned up many times. This chain connects TRBV7-8 to TRBJ1-4; the D gene is possibly TRBD1 (5 bases). The V gene lost 4 bases and the J gene lost 0 bases, with 9 bases spanning the gap. This CDR3 region has 15 residues. Germline CDR1 SGHVS, CDR2 FQNEAQ. As DNA, the CDR3 is TGTGCCAGCAGCTCCTCAGGGCCAACTAATGAAAAACTGTTTTTT. This encodes CASSSSGPTNEKLFF.

This clonotype was seen many times. CDR3 nucleotide sequence: TGCGCCAGCAGCTTGGAATCACTGGCAGTCTCGGATACGCAGTATTTT. It translates to CASSLESLAVSDTQYF. The rearrangement joins TRBV5-1 to TRBJ2-3; D remains unclear. Germline V lookup: CDR1 SGHRS, CDR2 YFSETQ. Trimming took off 0 bases at V and 6 bases at J, with 17 bases between the two ends. The CDR3 has 16 residues.

This clonotype showed up many times. The chain employs TRBV7-2 and TRBJ2-5; D uncertain. V was cut by 0 bases and J by 2 bases, with 4 bases left in between. This CDR3 is built from 13 residues. Per germline, CDR1 SGHTA and CDR2 FQGNSA. The CDR3 DNA reads TGTGCCAGCAGCTTAGCCAGGCAAGAGACCCAGTACTTC. It yields the protein CASSLARQETQYF.

This chain uses TRBV7-9 with TRBJ1-4; 9 bases align to TRBD1. This CDR3 has 18 residues. Germline trimming cut 4 bases from V and 2 bases from J; bases unmatched to any gene: 11. Germline assignment: CDR1 SEHNR and CDR2 FQNEAQ (reference sequence). The CDR3 sequence is CASSSRDRDFRTNEKLFF. Here the CDR3 DNA reads TGTGCCAGCAGCTCGCGGGACAGGGATTTCAGGACTAATGAAAAACTGTTTTTT.